This note documents a single T cell receptor (beta chain) sequence. The antigen remains unidentified. The CDR3 is 12 amino acids. Germline values: CDR1 SGHRS, CDR2 YFSETQ. Deletions cut 6 bases from V and 8 bases from J, with 13 bases between. This sample was taken from a study of T cells after yellow fever vaccination. As for the study in general: SMART-Seq v4 Ultra Low Input prepared the low-cell-number fractions.

Study conclusions and caveats: Few clonotypes appeared in both CD4 and CD8 compartments.

A 5'RACE template-switching step, the method used to make TCR cDNA, added a universal primer site and UMIs. TCRdb independently ran MiXCR on the 5' RACE reads; one entry per CDR3 protein. This sample has approximately 150,000 distinct CDR3 sequences; 5.5% to 8% occur once, and the top ten carry 2.9%. Sequenced material: CD4+ T cells sorted from PBMCs, taken on the day of the first yellow fever vaccination. The origin of this receptor is a man aged 18 to 35 who received the YFV17D yellow fever vaccine. The chain links TRBV5-1 to TRBJ2-3; D is uncertain. The CDR3 protein is CASTIGEATQYF. The CDR3 DNA is TGCGCCAGCACTATCGGAGAAGCTACGCAGTATTTT.